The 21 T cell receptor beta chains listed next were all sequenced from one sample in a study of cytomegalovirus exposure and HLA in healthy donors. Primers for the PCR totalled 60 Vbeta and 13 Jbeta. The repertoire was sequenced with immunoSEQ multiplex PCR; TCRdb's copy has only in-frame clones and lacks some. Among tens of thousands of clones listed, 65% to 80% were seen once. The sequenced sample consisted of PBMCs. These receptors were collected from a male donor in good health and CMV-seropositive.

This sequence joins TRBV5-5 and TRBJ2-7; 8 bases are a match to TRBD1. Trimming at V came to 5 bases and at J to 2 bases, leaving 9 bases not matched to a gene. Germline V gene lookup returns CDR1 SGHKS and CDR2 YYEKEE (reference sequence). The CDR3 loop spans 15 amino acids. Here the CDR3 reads CASSLRQGIPYEQYF. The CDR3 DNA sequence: TGTGCCAGCAGTCTAAGACAGGGGATCCCCTACGAGCAGTACTTC. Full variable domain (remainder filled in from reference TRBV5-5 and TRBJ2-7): DAGVTQSPTHLIKTRGQQVTLRCSPISGHKSVSWYQQVLGQGPQFIFQYYEKEERGRGNFPDRFSARQFPNYSSELNVNALLLGDSALYLCASSLRQGIPYEQYFGPGTRLTVT.

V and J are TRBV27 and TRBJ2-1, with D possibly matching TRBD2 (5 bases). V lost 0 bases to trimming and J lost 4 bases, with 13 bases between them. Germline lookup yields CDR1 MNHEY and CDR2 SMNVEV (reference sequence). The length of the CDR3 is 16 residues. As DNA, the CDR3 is TGTGCCAGCAGTTTATCGAGAATAGCGCCGTACAATGAGCAGTTCTTC. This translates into CASSLSRIAPYNEQFF.

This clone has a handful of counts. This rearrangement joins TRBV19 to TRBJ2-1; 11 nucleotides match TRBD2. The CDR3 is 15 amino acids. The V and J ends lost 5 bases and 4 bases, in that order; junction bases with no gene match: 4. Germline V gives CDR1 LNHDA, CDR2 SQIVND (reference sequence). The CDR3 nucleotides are TGTGCCAGTAGTCCGGGACTAGCGGTTTACAATGAGCAGTTCTTC. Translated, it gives CASSPGLAVYNEQFF. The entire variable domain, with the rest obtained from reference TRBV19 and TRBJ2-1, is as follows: DGGITQSPKYLFRKEGQNVTLSCEQNLNHDAMYWYRQDPGQGLRLIYYSQIVNDFQKGDIAEGYSVSREKKESFPLTVTSAQKNPTAFYLCASSPGLAVYNEQFFGPGTRLTVL.

The CDR3 DNA reads as TGTGCCAGCGGAGGGGATGATCAGCCCCAGCATTTT. Protein product: CASGGDDQPQHF. The chain employs TRBV7-6 and TRBJ1-5; possible D gene TRBD1, 5 bases. Germline CDR1 reads SGHVS; CDR2 reads FNYEAQ. CDR3 size: 12 residues. The germline V and J ends were trimmed by 8 bases and 5 bases, with 10 bases remaining between them.

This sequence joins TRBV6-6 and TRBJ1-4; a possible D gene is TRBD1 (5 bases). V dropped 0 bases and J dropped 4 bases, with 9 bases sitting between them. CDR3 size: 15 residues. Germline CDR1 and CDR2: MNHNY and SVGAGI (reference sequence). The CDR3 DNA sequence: TGTGCCAGCAGTTACTCGGGGGGAATTAATGAAAAACTGTTTTTT. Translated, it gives CASSYSGGINEKLFF.

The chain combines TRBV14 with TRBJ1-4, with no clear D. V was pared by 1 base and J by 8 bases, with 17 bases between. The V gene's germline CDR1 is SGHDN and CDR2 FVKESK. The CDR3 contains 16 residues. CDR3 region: CASSQGVEVAWEKLFF. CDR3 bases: TGTGCCAGCAGCCAAGGAGTCGAGGTGGCGTGGGAAAAACTGTTTTTT. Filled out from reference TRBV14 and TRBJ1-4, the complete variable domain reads EAGVTQFPSHSVIEKGQTVTLRCDPISGHDNLYWYRRVMGKEIKFLLHFVKESKQDESGMPNNRFLAERTGGTYSTLKVQPAELEDSGVYFCASSQGVEVAWEKLFFGSGTQLSVL.

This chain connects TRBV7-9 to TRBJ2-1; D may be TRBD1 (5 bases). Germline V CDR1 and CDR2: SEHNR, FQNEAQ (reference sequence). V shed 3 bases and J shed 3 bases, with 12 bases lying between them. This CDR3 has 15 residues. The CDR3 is CASSFLPDSYNEQFF. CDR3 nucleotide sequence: TGTGCCAGCAGCTTCCTACCCGACAGCTACAATGAGCAGTTCTTC.

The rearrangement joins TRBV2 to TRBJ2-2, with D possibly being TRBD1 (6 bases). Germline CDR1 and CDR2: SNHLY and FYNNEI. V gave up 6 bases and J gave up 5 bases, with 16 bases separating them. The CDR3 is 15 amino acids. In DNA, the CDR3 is TGTGCCAGCAGCAGGGGTTTTATCGGAACCGGGGAGCTGTTTTTT. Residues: CASSRGFIGTGELFF.

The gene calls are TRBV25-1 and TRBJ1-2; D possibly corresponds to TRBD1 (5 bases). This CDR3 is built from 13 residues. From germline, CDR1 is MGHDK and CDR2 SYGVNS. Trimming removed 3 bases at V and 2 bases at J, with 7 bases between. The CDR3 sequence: CASSEQGNYGYTF. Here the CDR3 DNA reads TGTGCCAGCAGTGAGCAGGGCAACTATGGCTACACCTTC.

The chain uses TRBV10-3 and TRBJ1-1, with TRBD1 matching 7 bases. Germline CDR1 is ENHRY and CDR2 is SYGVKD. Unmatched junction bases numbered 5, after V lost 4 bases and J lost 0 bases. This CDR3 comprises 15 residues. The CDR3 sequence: CAISGTGAMNTEAFF. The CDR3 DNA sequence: TGTGCCATCAGTGGGACAGGAGCGATGAACACTGAAGCTTTCTTT.

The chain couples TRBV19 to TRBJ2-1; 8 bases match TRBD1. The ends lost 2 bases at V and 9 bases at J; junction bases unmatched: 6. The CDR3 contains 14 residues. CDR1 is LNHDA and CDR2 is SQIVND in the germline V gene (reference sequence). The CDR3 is CASSIRDRMGEQFF. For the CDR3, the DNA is TGTGCCAGTAGTATAAGGGACAGGATGGGTGAGCAGTTCTTC. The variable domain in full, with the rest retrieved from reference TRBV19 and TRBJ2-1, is DGGITQSPKYLFRKEGQNVTLSCEQNLNHDAMYWYRQDPGQGLRLIYYSQIVNDFQKGDIAEGYSVSREKKESFPLTVTSAQKNPTAFYLCASSIRDRMGEQFFGPGTRLTVL.

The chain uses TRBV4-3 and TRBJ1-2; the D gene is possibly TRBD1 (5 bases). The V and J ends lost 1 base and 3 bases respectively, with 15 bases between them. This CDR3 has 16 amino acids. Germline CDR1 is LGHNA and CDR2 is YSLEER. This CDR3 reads CASSQAVGGRDYGYTF. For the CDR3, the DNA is TGCGCCAGCAGCCAAGCGGTGGGGGGTAGGGACTATGGCTACACCTTC.

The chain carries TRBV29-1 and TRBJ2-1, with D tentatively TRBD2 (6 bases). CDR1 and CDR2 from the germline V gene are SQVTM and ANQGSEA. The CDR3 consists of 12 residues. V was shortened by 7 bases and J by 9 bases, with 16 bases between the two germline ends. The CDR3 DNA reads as TGCAGCGCGGGACTTCTAGGTGGTGAGCAGTTCTTC. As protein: CSAGLLGGEQFF.

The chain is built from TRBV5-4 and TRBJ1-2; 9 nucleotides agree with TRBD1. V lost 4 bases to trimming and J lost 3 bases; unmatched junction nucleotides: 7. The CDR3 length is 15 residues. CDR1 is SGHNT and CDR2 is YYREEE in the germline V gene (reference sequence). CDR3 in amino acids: CASSLGQGLHYGYTF. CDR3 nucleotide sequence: TGTGCCAGCAGCCTCGGACAGGGGCTCCACTATGGCTACACCTTC.

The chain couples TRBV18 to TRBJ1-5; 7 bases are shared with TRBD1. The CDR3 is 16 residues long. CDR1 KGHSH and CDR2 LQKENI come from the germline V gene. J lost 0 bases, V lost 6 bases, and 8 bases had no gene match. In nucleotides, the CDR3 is TGTGCCAGCTCCCAACGACAGGGTACTAGCAATCAGCCCCAGCATTTT. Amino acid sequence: CASSQRQGTSNQPQHF.

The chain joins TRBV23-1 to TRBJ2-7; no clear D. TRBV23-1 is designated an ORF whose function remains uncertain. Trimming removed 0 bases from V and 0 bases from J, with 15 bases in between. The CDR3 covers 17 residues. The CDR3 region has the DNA TGCGCCAGCAGTCAATCAAAGGTCGGTCAGGACTCCTACGAGCAGTACTTC. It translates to CASSQSKVGQDSYEQYF.

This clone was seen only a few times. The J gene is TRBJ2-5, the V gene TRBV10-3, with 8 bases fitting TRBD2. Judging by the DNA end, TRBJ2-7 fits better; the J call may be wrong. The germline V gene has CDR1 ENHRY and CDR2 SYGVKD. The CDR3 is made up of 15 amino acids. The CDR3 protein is CAISESGREGGEQYF. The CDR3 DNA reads TGTGCCATCAGTGAGTCCGGGAGGGAGGGGGGCGAGCAGTACTTC.

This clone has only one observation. CDR3 DNA sequence: TGTGCCAGCTCACCACCGGGTGGAGGGACCACTGAAGCTTTCTTT. Translating it yields CASSPPGGGTTEAFF. The J gene is TRBJ1-1, the V gene TRBV18, with D tentatively TRBD1 (5 bases). Trimming took 0 bases from V and 4 from J, leaving 12 bases between them. Germline assignment: CDR1 KGHSH and CDR2 LQKENI. This CDR3 spans 15 amino acids.

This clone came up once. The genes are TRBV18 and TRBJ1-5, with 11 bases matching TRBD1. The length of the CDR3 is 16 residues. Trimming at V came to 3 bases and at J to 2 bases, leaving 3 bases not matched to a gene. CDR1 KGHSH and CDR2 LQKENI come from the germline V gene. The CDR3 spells CASSPTGQGGNQPQHF. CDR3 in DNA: TGTGCCAGCTCACCCACGGGACAGGGGGGCAATCAGCCCCAGCATTTT. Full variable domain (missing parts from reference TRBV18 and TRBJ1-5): NAGVMQNPRHLVRRRGQEARLRCSPMKGHSHVYWYRQLPEEGLKFMVYLQKENIIDESGMPKERFSAEFPKEGPSILRIQQVVRGDSAAYFCASSPTGQGGNQPQHFGDGTRLSIL.

Here the CDR3 reads CASSPTSGSTDTQYF. DNA of the CDR3: TGTGCCAGCAGCCCGACTAGCGGGAGCACAGATACGCAGTATTTT. This rearrangement joins TRBV4-2 to TRBJ2-3, with TRBD2 matching 10 bases. The ends lost 4 bases at V and 0 bases at J; junction bases unmatched: 1. Germline CDR1 LGHNA, CDR2 YNFKEQ. CDR3 length equals 15 residues.

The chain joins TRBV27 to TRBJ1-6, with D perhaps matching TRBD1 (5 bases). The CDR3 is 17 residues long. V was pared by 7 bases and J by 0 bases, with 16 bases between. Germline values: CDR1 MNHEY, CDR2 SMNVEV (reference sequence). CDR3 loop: CASKIRGGSSYNSPLHF. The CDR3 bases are TGTGCCAGCAAGATCCGGGGGGGGAGCTCCTATAATTCACCCCTCCACTTT.